Below are 29 T cell receptor beta chains sequenced from a single sample in a study of blood T cell repertoires in COVID-19. The assay was immunoSEQ multiplex PCR, and TCRdb's table has in-frame clones only and misses some. In the table there are roughly 180,000 clones, approximately 84% of which are singletons. The specimen sequenced was peripheral blood. Every receptor here comes from a man in his forties or fifties who had recovered from COVID-19.

The rearrangement links TRBV19 to TRBJ1-2; TRBD1 aligns across 10 bases. V gave up 6 bases and J gave up 5 bases; unmatched junction bases: 3. In germline, CDR1 is LNHDA, CDR2 SQIVND (reference sequence). The CDR3 is made up of 13 amino acids. CDR3 nucleotide sequence: TGTGCCAGTAGGACAGGGGGCTCTTATGGCTACACCTTC. Its protein product is CASRTGGSYGYTF.

DNA for the CDR3: TGTGCCAGCAGTATCGGGGGGATCTCCTATAATTCACCCCTCCACTTT. Translated, it gives CASSIGGISYNSPLHF. The chain recombines TRBV5-5 with TRBJ1-6, with D maybe TRBD1 (5 bases). The CDR3 runs 16 residues. The germline V gene has CDR1 SGHKS and CDR2 YYEKEE (reference sequence). The V gene lost 5 bases and the J gene lost 0 bases, with 12 bases spanning the gap.

This chain uses TRBV29-1 with TRBJ2-2, with 10 bases matching TRBD2. Germline V lookup: CDR1 SQVTM, CDR2 ANQGSEA. Trimming cost V 7 bases and J 0 bases; bases outside gene matches: 5. CDR3 length: 15 residues. The CDR3 nucleotides are TGCAGCGCCCCGAGCGGGGGGGCGAACACCGGGGAGCTGTTTTTT. Translating it yields CSAPSGGANTGELFF.

This clone was picked up a small number of times. The rearrangement joins TRBV6-5 to TRBJ1-6, with D uncertain. V gave up 2 bases and J gave up 7 bases, with 9 bases separating them. The V gene's germline CDR1 is MNHEY and CDR2 SVGAGI. This CDR3 has 14 amino acids. In DNA form, the CDR3 reads TGTGCCAGCAGTTACGTCCAGACAAATTCACCCCTCCACTTT. Its protein product is CASSYVQTNSPLHF.

The rearrangement links TRBV5-6 to TRBJ1-5; 9 nucleotides align to TRBD1. The V gene end was trimmed by 1 base and the J gene end by 6 bases; junction bases not matched to a gene: 14. The CDR3 runs 18 residues. Looked up from germline, CDR1 is SGHDT and CDR2 is YYEEEE. The CDR3 DNA reads as TGTGCCAGCAGCTTGTGGGGACAGGGTGGATGGGTGAGTCAGCCCCAGCATTTT. It encodes CASSLWGQGGWVSQPQHF.

The rearrangement uses TRBV5-6 and TRBJ1-1; weak D call: TRBD1 (6 bases). CDR3 length: 12 amino acids. CDR1 SGHDT and CDR2 YYEEEE come from the germline V gene. Trimming stripped 6 bases from V and 4 bases from J, with 10 bases between. The CDR3 sequence: CASTQGPTEAFF. DNA for the CDR3: TGTGCCAGCACGCAGGGGCCCACTGAAGCTTTCTTT. Supplemented by reference TRBV5-6 and TRBJ1-1, the full variable domain reads DAGVTQSPTHLIKTRGQQVTLRCSPKSGHDTVSWYQQALGQGPQFIFQYYEEEERQRGNFPDRFSGHQFPNYSSELNVNALLLGDSALYLCASTQGPTEAFFGQGTRLTVV.

The CDR3, as DNA: TGTGCCAGCAGCGACATGGGACTAGCGGGGGTAAGGGAGACCCAGTACTTC. Translation: CASSDMGLAGVRETQYF. This rearrangement joins TRBV9 to TRBJ2-5; TRBD2 matches at 14 bases. Germline lookup yields CDR1 SGDLS and CDR2 YYNGEE. This CDR3 contains 17 residues. V dropped 3 bases and J dropped 5; count of bases not matched to a gene: 9. The full variable domain, with the rest looked up from reference TRBV9 and TRBJ2-5, is DSGVTQTPKHLITATGQRVTLRCSPRSGDLSVYWYQQSLDQGLQFLIQYYNGEERAKGNILERFSAQQFPDLHSELNLSSLELGDSALYFCASSDMGLAGVRETQYFGPGTRLLVL.

This rearrangement joins TRBV5-4 to TRBJ2-1, with D possibly TRBD1 on 5 matching bases. With 4 bases removed from V and 4 bases from J, the gap between germline ends came to 15 bases. This CDR3 spans 15 amino acids. Germline lookup yields CDR1 SGHNT and CDR2 YYREEE (reference sequence). The chain's CDR3 is CASSNNWGAYNEQFF. The CDR3 DNA reads TGTGCCAGCAGCAATAATTGGGGCGCTTACAATGAGCAGTTCTTC.

The chain carries TRBV4-1 and TRBJ1-6, with 8 bases that match TRBD1. The ends lost 7 bases at V and 7 bases at J; junction bases unmatched: 6. The CDR3 extends over 14 amino acids. Germline V gives CDR1 MGHRA, CDR2 YSYEKL. The DNA for the CDR3 is TGCGCCAGCAAAGGTCAGGGGGCGAATTCACCCCTCCACTTT. Translating gives CASKGQGANSPLHF.

This clone was counted ten times or more. The chain uses TRBV18 and TRBJ2-1, with 12 positions matching TRBD2. The V gene end was trimmed by 0 bases and the J gene end by 8 bases; junction bases not matched to a gene: 5. This CDR3 contains 16 residues. Germline V CDR1 and CDR2: KGHSH, LQKENI. CDR3 sequence reads: CASSPPGLAGHDEQFF. The CDR3, as DNA: TGTGCCAGCTCACCACCCGGACTAGCGGGACATGATGAGCAGTTCTTC.

V and J are TRBV3-1 (or the pseudogene TRBV3-2) and TRBJ2-5; 10 bases line up with TRBD2. V trimming: 6 bases; J trimming: 4 bases; junction bases outside the gene matches: 8. There are 15 residues in the CDR3. Germline CDR1 LGHDT, CDR2 YNNKEL (reference sequence). The CDR3 protein is CASSRRTSGRETQYF. DNA of the CDR3: TGTGCCAGCAGTCGTCGGACTAGCGGAAGAGAGACCCAGTACTTC.

The rearrangement links TRBV27 to TRBJ2-7, with 11 bases matching TRBD2. V shed 5 bases and J 6 bases; nucleotides not matched to a gene: 15. The V gene's germline CDR1 is MNHEY and CDR2 SMNVEV (reference sequence). The CDR3 is 17 residues long. The CDR3: CASSHSGRGPEGTEQYF. The CDR3 DNA is TGTGCCAGCAGTCATAGCGGGAGGGGGCCCGAAGGTACCGAGCAGTACTTC.

This clone showed up just once. The V gene is TRBV11-1, the J gene TRBJ2-5; possibly TRBD2 for D (5 bases). V lost 6 bases to trimming and J lost 3 bases, with 14 bases between them. Germline V gene data show CDR1 as SGHAT and CDR2 as FQDESV (reference sequence). CDR3 length: 14 amino acids. In DNA form, the CDR3 reads TGTGCCAGCAGACCTGGAGGAGGCGAAGAGACCCAGTACTTC. Its protein is CASRPGGGEETQYF.

This chain uses TRBV4-3 with TRBJ2-3; TRBD2 matches 7 bases. J lost 6 bases, V lost 0 bases, and 12 bases had no gene match. There are 17 residues in the CDR3. Germline lookup yields CDR1 LGHNA and CDR2 YSLEER. Here the CDR3 DNA reads TGCGCCAGCAGCCAAGAGGGGGGGGTCTCCCTGCTGGATACGCAGTATTTT. Amino acids: CASSQEGGVSLLDTQYF.

This clone appeared a few times. V gene TRBV3-1 (or the pseudogene TRBV3-2) combines with J gene TRBJ2-7, with D uncertain. The germline V gene has CDR1 LGHDT and CDR2 YNNKEL (reference sequence). The CDR3 runs to 11 residues. Trimming cost V 5 bases and J 7 bases, with 9 bases left between them. In DNA form, the CDR3 reads TGTGCCAGCAGCAGTACACAAGAGCAGTACTTC. This sequence encodes CASSSTQEQYF.

The V gene is TRBV15, the J gene TRBJ2-2; 12 bases line up with TRBD2. This CDR3 spans 22 amino acids. J gave up 7 bases and V 1 base, and 22 bases lay outside the gene matches. The germline V gene has CDR1 LNHNV and CDR2 YYDKDF (reference sequence). The CDR3 sequence: CATSRVLGFLETSGSIGGELFF. The CDR3 bases are TGTGCCACCAGCAGAGTCTTAGGGTTCTTGGAGACTAGCGGGAGTATTGGCGGGGAGCTGTTTTTT.

The J gene is TRBJ1-1, the V gene TRBV6-5; D possibly corresponds to TRBD1 (5 bases). V was trimmed by 6 bases and J by 10 bases, leaving 24 bases between them. Germline-derived CDR1 and CDR2 are MNHEY and SVGAGI. This CDR3 is 15 amino acids long. CDR3 residues: CASRPQGPDRRGAFF. CDR3 nucleotides: TGTGCCAGCAGACCCCAGGGACCGGACCGGAGGGGAGCTTTCTTT.

CDR3: CASSDGGHSNQPQHF. As DNA, the CDR3 is TGTGCCAGCAGTGATGGAGGTCATAGCAATCAGCCCCAGCATTTT. The chain couples TRBV6-4 to TRBJ1-5; D unclear. V gave up 3 bases and J gave up 0 bases, with 9 bases separating them. The CDR3 totals 15 residues. The germline gives CDR1 MRHNA, CDR2 SNTAGT.

The chain recombines TRBV28 with TRBJ2-7; 7 nucleotides agree with TRBD1. J gave up 3 bases and V 3 bases, and 2 bases lay outside the gene matches. CDR3 length: 13 residues. Germline V lookup: CDR1 MDHEN, CDR2 SYDVKM. DNA for the CDR3: TGTGCCAGCAGTTTGCCAGGGGGCTACGAGCAGTACTTC. Its protein product is CASSLPGGYEQYF.

This chain joins TRBV2 and TRBJ1-5, with D hard to call. Germline V CDR1 and CDR2: SNHLY, FYNNEI. This CDR3 region has 13 residues. Between the trimmed V and J ends, which lost 8 bases and 7 bases, there was a span of 15 bases. The CDR3, as DNA: TGTGCCAGCTCGACGCCAGGATTACAGCCCCAGCATTTT. It codes for CASSTPGLQPQHF.

The chain is built from TRBV12-3 or TRBV12-4 and TRBJ1-1; D possibly corresponds to TRBD1 (6 bases). Trimming pared 2 bases from V and 6 bases from J, leaving 10 bases between. The CDR3 covers 13 residues. CDR3 sequence (DNA): TGTGCCAGCAGTTTATCGGGGGGGCCTGAAGCTTTCTTT. This encodes CASSLSGGPEAFF.

The chain is built from TRBV6-2 or TRBV6-3 and TRBJ1-5; 7 nucleotides line up with TRBD1. The V gene end was trimmed by 2 bases and the J gene end by 1 base; junction bases not matched to a gene: 2. This CDR3 is built from 15 residues. The germline V gene has CDR1 MNHEY and CDR2 SVGEGT. Here the CDR3 reads CASSYRQGSNQPQHF. In nucleotides, the CDR3 is TGTGCCAGCAGTTACAGACAGGGCAGCAATCAGCCCCAGCATTTT.

The chain combines TRBV6-6 with TRBJ2-7, with 9 bases fitting TRBD1. The CDR3 spans 15 residues. The J segment lost 4 bases and the V segment lost 6 bases, leaving 10 bases of the junction unmatched. Looked up from germline, CDR1 is MNHNY and CDR2 is SVGAGI (reference sequence). In DNA form, the CDR3 reads TGTGCCAGCAGAGAACCCGGGACAGGGTTATACGAGCAGTACTTC. This gives the protein CASREPGTGLYEQYF.

The J gene is TRBJ1-1, the V gene TRBV11-3, with 9 bases identical to TRBD1. This CDR3 is 13 amino acids long. Germline loops: CDR1 SGHNT, CDR2 YENEEA. With V trimmed by 5 bases and J by 4 bases, 2 bases remained unmatched. The CDR3 loop is CASSGQGSTEAFF. The CDR3 region has the DNA TGTGCCAGCAGCGGACAGGGGAGCACTGAAGCTTTCTTT.

In its sample, this clone was seen a few times. J is TRBJ2-5 and V is TRBV29-1, with a tentative D call TRBD2 (6 bases). Germline V gene data show CDR1 as SQVTM and CDR2 as ANQGSEA. V was trimmed by 7 bases and J by 5 bases, leaving 14 bases between them. The CDR3 covers 12 residues. The CDR3 region is CSGTMDRETQYF. DNA for the CDR3: TGCAGCGGGACTATGGATCGTGAGACCCAGTACTTC.

This rearrangement joins TRBV3-1 (or the pseudogene TRBV3-2) to TRBJ1-6; tentative D call: TRBD1 (5 bases). The CDR3 is 18 residues long. Germline values: CDR1 LGHDT, CDR2 YNNKEL (reference sequence). V shed 0 bases and J shed 6 bases, with 18 bases lying between them. The DNA for the CDR3 is TGTGCCAGCAGCCAAGAGGTTATGCAGGGCCAAATTAATTCACCCCTCCACTTT. It codes for CASSQEVMQGQINSPLHF.

The rearrangement links TRBV4-1 to TRBJ2-7; 8 bases agree with TRBD1. Germline loops: CDR1 MGHRA, CDR2 YSYEKL. The CDR3 loop spans 13 amino acids. Trimming at V came to 7 bases and at J to 5 bases, leaving 7 bases not matched to a gene. CDR3 nucleotide sequence: TGCGCCAGCAACGACAGGGGCACGGACGAGCAGTACTTC. Its translation: CASNDRGTDEQYF.

This sequence joins TRBV3-1 (or the pseudogene TRBV3-2) and TRBJ2-4; no clear D. V lost 0 bases to trimming and J lost 0 bases, with 9 bases between them. This CDR3 region has 16 residues. Germline loops: CDR1 LGHDT, CDR2 YNNKEL (reference sequence). For the CDR3, the DNA is TGTGCCAGCAGCCAAGAGCATGCGCTAGCCAAAAACATTCAGTACTTC. Translating it yields CASSQEHALAKNIQYF.

V gene TRBV9 combines with J gene TRBJ2-7, with 13 bases matching TRBD2. The CDR3 contains 16 residues. The germline V gene encodes CDR1 SGDLS and CDR2 YYNGEE. Trimming cost V 0 bases and J 4 bases; bases outside gene matches: 4. The CDR3 bases are TGTGCCAGCAGCGTAGACTGGACTAGCGGGAGTTACGAGCAGTACTTC. It translates to CASSVDWTSGSYEQYF.